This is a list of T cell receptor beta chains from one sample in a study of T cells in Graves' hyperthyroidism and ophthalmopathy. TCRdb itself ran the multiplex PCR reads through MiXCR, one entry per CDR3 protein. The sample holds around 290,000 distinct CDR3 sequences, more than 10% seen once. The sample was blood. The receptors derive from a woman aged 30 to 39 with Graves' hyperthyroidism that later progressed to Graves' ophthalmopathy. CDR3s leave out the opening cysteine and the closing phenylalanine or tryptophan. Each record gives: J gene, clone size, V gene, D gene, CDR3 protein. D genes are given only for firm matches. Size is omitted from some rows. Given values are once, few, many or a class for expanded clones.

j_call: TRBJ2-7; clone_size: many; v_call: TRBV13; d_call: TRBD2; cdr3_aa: ASSERTSGSLEQY
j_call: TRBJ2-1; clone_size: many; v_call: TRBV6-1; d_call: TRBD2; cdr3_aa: ASSRMSGRADNEQF
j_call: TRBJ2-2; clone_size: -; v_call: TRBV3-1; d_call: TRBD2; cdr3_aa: GRRDTGELF
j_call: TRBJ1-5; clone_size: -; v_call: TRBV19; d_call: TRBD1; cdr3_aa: ASSNDRVRQPQH
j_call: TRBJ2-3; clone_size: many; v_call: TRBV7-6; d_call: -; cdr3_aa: ASSYERFSTDTQY
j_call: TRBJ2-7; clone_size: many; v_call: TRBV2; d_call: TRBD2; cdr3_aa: ASGVMGGSYEQY
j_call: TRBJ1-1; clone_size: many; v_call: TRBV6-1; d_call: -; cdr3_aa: ASSVTPDEAF
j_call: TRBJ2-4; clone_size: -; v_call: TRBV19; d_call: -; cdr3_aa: ASSIPRVRSGEDKNIQY
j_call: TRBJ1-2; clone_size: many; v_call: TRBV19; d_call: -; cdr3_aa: ASSIGTRANYGYT
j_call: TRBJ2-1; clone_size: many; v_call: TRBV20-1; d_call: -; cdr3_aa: SARRYEQF
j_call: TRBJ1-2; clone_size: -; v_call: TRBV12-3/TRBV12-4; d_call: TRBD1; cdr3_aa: ASNRDRGYGYT
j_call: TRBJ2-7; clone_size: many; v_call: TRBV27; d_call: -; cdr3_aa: ASSLFRTGSYEQY
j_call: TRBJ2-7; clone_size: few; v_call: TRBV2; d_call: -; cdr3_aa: ASKWGWLKQY
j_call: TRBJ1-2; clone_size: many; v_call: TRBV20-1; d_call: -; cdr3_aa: SARDLRTLEGSHGYT
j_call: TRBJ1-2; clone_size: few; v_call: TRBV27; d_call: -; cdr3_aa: ASSLPGHDYT
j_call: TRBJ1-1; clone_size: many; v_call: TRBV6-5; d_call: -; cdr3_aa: ASSYSAGWNTEAF
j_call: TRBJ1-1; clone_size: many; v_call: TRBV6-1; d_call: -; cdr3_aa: ASSRRQMNTEAF
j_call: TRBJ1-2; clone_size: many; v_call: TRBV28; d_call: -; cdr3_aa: ASSPPWGRGYGYT
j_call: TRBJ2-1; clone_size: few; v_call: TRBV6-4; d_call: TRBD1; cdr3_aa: ASSMNGGTGDIEQF
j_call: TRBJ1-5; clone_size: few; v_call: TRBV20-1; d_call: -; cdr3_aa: SARPETDNQPQH
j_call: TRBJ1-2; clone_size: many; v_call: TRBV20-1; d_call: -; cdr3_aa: SARDNGGWGYGYT
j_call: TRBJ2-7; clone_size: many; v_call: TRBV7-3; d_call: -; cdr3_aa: ASSFNSGYEQY
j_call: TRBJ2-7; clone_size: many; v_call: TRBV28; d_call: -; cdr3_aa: ASKGGATYEQY
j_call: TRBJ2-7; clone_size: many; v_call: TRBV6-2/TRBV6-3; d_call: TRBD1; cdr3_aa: ASSYSPDGQDFYEQY
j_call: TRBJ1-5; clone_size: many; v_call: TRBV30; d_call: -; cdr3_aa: AWSDSYNQPQH
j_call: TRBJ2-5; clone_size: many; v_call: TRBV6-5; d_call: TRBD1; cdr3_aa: ASSYSGTGGRQTQY
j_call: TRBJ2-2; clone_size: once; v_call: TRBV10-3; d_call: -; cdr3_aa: AISESGRAGELF
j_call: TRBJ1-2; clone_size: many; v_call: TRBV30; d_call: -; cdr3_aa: AWSAWDEFYT
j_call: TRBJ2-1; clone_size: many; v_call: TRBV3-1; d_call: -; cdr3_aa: ASSPRPDISYNEQF
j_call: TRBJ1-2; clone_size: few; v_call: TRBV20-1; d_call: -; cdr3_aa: SARKGNYGYT
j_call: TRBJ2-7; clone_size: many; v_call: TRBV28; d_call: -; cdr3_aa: ASSTALRDPLWEQY
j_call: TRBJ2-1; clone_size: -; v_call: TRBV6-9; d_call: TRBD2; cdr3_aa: ASSYSGGDNEQF
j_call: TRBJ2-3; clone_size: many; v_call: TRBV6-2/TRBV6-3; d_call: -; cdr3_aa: ASTSRRDWTDTQY
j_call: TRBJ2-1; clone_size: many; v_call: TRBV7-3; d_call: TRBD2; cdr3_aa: ASSPGGKNEQF
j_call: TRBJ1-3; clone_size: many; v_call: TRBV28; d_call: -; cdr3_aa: ASTTTGISGNTIY
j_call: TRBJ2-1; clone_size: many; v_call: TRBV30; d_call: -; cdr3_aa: AWTVDDWANEQF
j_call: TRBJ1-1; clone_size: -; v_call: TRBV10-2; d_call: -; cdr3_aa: ASSESTSRGNTEAF